This paragraph covers one T cell receptor beta chain sequence. Its antigen is still unknown. This entry belongs to a study of OX40 agonist ivuxolimab in advanced cancers. The overall study: Every 2 weeks, patients received ivuxolimab intravenously, dosed at 0.01 to 10 mg/kg.

Germline loops: CDR1 SGHTA, CDR2 FQGNSA. The CDR3 contains 15 residues. J gave up 3 bases and V 5 bases, and 8 bases lay outside the gene matches. Assay used: immunoSEQ multiplex PCR; TCRdb lists only in-frame clones, some missing. This sample yields 75,000 to 90,000 clones, of which 87% are seen a single time; around 1.6% belongs to the top ten. Overall study results and limits: Expanded clones belonging to CD8+ T cells outnumbered, on average, those of CD4+.

The chain combines TRBV7-2 with TRBJ2-7, with 9 positions matching TRBD2. This clonotype was sampled from an adult with an advanced solid tumor such as melanoma, head and neck, liver or kidney cancer. The sample consisted of CD4+ or CD8+ T cells sorted from blood, taken in a trial of the OX40 agonist ivuxolimab. This CDR3 reads CASSEGAGGNYEQYF. As DNA, the CDR3 is TGTGCCAGCAGCGAGGGAGCGGGAGGTAACTACGAGCAGTACTTC. Looking up the rest from reference TRBV7-2 and TRBJ2-7 gives the full variable domain: GAGVSQSPSNKVTEKGKDVELRCDPISGHTALYWYRQSLGQGLEFLIYFQGNSAPDKSGLPSDRFSAERTGGSVSTLTIQRTQQEDSAVYLCASSEGAGGNYEQYFGPGTRLTVT.